These 30 T cell receptor beta chains came from one sample sequenced in a study of blood T cells in healthy people across ages. PCR was performed a second time for roughly 7 to 12 cycles using a sample-barcoded 5' primer and a J-beta primer mix. TCRdb ran MiXCR on the 5' RACE reads and lists one entry per CDR3 protein. This sample has more than 600,000 distinct CDR3 sequences, with 25% found just once. The same data also went into a second study, on T cells of mothers and their children.

Sequencing input: blood. These receptors originate from a boy aged 5 to 17 in good health.

The chain joins TRBV12-3 or TRBV12-4 to TRBJ2-7; 7 bases are a match to TRBD2. V gave up 8 bases and J gave up 5 bases; unmatched junction bases: 9. There are 13 residues in the CDR3. The CDR3 bases are TGTGCCAGCGGAGCGGGGCTTATAGACGAGCAGTACTTC. This sequence encodes CASGAGLIDEQYF.

This clonotype was counted many times. The V call is TRBV6-4, the J call TRBJ2-5, with 9 bases aligning to TRBD2. The J segment lost 3 bases and the V segment lost 3 bases, leaving 2 bases of the junction unmatched. The germline V gene has CDR1 MRHNA and CDR2 SNTAGT. The CDR3 is made up of 14 amino acids. The CDR3 nucleotides are TGTGCCAGCAGTGAGGCTAGCGGGGAAGAGACCCAGTACTTC. It is translated as CASSEASGEETQYF.

The chain couples TRBV7-8 to TRBJ2-5; D tentatively fits TRBD1 or TRBD2 (5 bases each). This CDR3 is 15 amino acids long. CDR1 SGHVS and CDR2 FQNEAQ come from the germline V gene. V lost 5 bases and J 4 bases, leaving 17 bases between the germline ends. This chain's CDR3 is CASSPGPCCTETQYF. In DNA, the CDR3 is TGTGCCAGCAGCCCGGGGCCCTGTTGTACAGAGACCCAGTACTTC.

A word on this clonotype: Here the CDR3 omits its conserved ending phenylalanine or tryptophan, so a read error is the likely source. The chain uses TRBV7-7 and TRBJ2-5; possible D gene TRBD2, 6 bases. CDR1 SSHAT and CDR2 FNYEAQ come from the germline V gene (reference sequence). CDR3 length: 16 amino acids. CDR3: CASSLGTVGGQETQYY. The CDR3 DNA reads as TGTGCTAGCAGCTTAGGGACGGTCGGGGGACAAGAGACCCAGTACTAC.

The J gene is TRBJ2-7, the V gene TRBV4-1; 10 nucleotides match TRBD2. V lost 0 bases, J lost 3 bases, and 5 bases stayed unmatched. Germline V gives CDR1 MGHRA, CDR2 YSYEKL. The CDR3 totals 16 residues. The CDR3: CASSQESGRANYEQYF. In DNA, the CDR3 is TGCGCCAGCAGCCAAGAGAGCGGGAGGGCGAACTACGAGCAGTACTTC.

This clonotype has only a few counts. CDR3 sequence (DNA): TGCAGCGCGGGACTAGTAAACACAGATACGCAGTATTTT. As protein: CSAGLVNTDTQYF. The chain employs TRBV29-1 and TRBJ2-3; the match to TRBD2 covers 8 bases. The V gene end was trimmed by 7 bases and the J gene end by 2 bases; junction bases not matched to a gene: 5. In germline, CDR1 is SQVTM, CDR2 ANQGSEA. The CDR3 consists of 13 residues.

This clonotype was observed a few times. The rearrangement joins TRBV4-2 to TRBJ2-7, with TRBD1 matching over 9 bases. This CDR3 region has 15 residues. The trim removed 4 bases at V and 4 bases at J, leaving 8 bases unmatched. CDR1 LGHNA and CDR2 YNFKEQ come from the germline V gene. The CDR3 loop is CASSPETGGEYEQYF. The CDR3, as DNA: TGTGCCAGCAGCCCCGAAACAGGGGGCGAGTACGAGCAGTACTTC.

This clonotype was seen a handful of times. The chain has TRBV2 and TRBJ2-5; 8 bases match TRBD1. Germline values: CDR1 SNHLY, CDR2 FYNNEI. After removal of 4 bases from V and 1 base from J, the junction contained 8 bases not matched to a gene. CDR3 size: 16 residues. The CDR3 nucleotides read TGTGCCAGCAGTGTAATGACAGGGGTCTTCCAAGAGACCCAGTACTTC. As protein: CASSVMTGVFQETQYF.

This clonotype was counted a few times. The V and J genes are TRBV24-1 and TRBJ2-1, with TRBD2 identical over 9 bases. The germline gives CDR1 KGHDR, CDR2 SFDVKD. This CDR3 region has 14 residues. Unmatched junction bases numbered 3, after V lost 3 bases and J lost 7 bases. The CDR3 reads CATSDAGGPNEQFF. The CDR3 nucleotides read TGTGCCACCAGTGATGCGGGGGGGCCTAATGAGCAGTTCTTC.

V and J are TRBV29-1 and TRBJ1-2; TRBD1 matches at 10 bases. CDR1 and CDR2 from the germline V gene are SQVTM and ANQGSEA. The CDR3 totals 12 residues. After removal of 5 bases from V and 8 bases from J, the junction contained 5 bases not matched to a gene. DNA of the CDR3: TGCAGCGTTTGGACAGGGGGTATCGGCTACACCTTC. It encodes CSVWTGGIGYTF.

This clonotype came up a few times. The V and J genes are TRBV6-6 and TRBJ2-5; no clear D gene. In germline, CDR1 is MNHNY, CDR2 SVGAGI (reference sequence). Between the trimmed V and J ends, which lost 2 bases and 0 bases, there was a span of 10 bases. The CDR3 has 15 residues. CDR3 nucleotides: TGTGCCAGCAGTTACCCCGATGGGTACCAAGAGACCCAGTACTTC. Amino acids: CASSYPDGYQETQYF.

This chain joins TRBV29-1 and TRBJ2-5; D is possibly TRBD1 or TRBD2 (6 bases each). CDR1 and CDR2 (germline): SQVTM, ANQGSEA. This CDR3 is 15 amino acids long. V lost 6 bases and J lost 4, with 21 bases in between. CDR3 sequence (DNA): TGCAGCGTGTGTACAGGGACTCAGGAGAGAGAGACCCAGTACTTC. Its translation: CSVCTGTQERETQYF. The variable domain in full, completed from reference TRBV29-1 and TRBJ2-5, reads SAVISQKPSRDICQRGTSLTIQCQVDSQVTMMFWYRQQPGQSLTLIATANQGSEATYESGFVIDKFPISRPNLTFSTLTVSNMSPEDSSIYLCSVCTGTQERETQYFGPGTRLLVL.

The table lists this clonotype with a few counts. This chain links TRBV4-3 with TRBJ1-3; D remains ambiguous. V was trimmed by 2 bases and J by 0 bases, leaving 11 bases between them. Germline CDR1 reads LGHNA; CDR2 reads YSLEER. The CDR3 totals 16 residues. In DNA form, the CDR3 reads TGCGCCAGCAGCCAAACTGACGGATTCTCTGGAAACACCATATATTTT. As protein: CASSQTDGFSGNTIYF.

This clonotype was counted a single time. The chain recombines TRBV5-1 with TRBJ2-1, with 8 positions matching TRBD1. V was pared by 0 bases and J by 6 bases, with 8 bases of the junction left unmatched. Germline V gives CDR1 SGHRS, CDR2 YFSETQ. There are 16 residues in the CDR3. The CDR3 here is CASSLAGTGLSNEQFF. The CDR3 DNA sequence: TGCGCCAGCAGCTTGGCCGGGACAGGACTCTCCAATGAGCAGTTCTTC.

The chain uses TRBV20-1 and TRBJ2-3, with D possibly TRBD2 on 5 matching bases. V lost 4 bases and J 2 bases, leaving 16 bases between the germline ends. Per germline, CDR1 DFQATT and CDR2 SNEGSKA (reference sequence). The CDR3 consists of 15 residues. The CDR3 region is CSATGPGMVTDTQYF. DNA of the CDR3: TGCAGTGCTACGGGTCCGGGAATGGTCACAGATACGCAGTATTTT.

This clonotype was observed a few times. The rearrangement uses TRBV28 and TRBJ2-5, with TRBD2 matching over 7 bases. The CDR3 is 17 residues long. The trim removed 6 bases at V and 2 bases at J, leaving 15 bases unmatched. Germline loops: CDR1 MDHEN, CDR2 SYDVKM. The CDR3 loop reads CASSPHPGLIAQETQYF. The CDR3, as DNA: TGTGCCAGCAGCCCCCATCCGGGACTAATCGCACAAGAGACCCAGTACTTC. Full variable domain (missing parts from reference TRBV28 and TRBJ2-5): DVKVTQSSRYLVKRTGEKVFLECVQDMDHENMFWYRQDPGLGLRLIYFSYDVKMKEKGDIPEGYSVSREKKERFSLILESASTNQTSMYLCASSPHPGLIAQETQYFGPGTRLLVL.

The chain is built from TRBV20-1 and TRBJ1-2; perhaps TRBD1 as D (6 bases). Trimming took 0 bases from V and 6 from J, leaving 11 bases between them. Germline CDR1 and CDR2: DFQATT and SNEGSKA (reference sequence). This CDR3 has 13 residues. DNA for the CDR3: TGCAGTGCTAGAGAGCCTACAGGGAATGGCTACACCTTC. This sequence encodes CSAREPTGNGYTF.

This clonotype has more than one count but fewer than ten. This chain uses TRBV29-1 with TRBJ2-5; D is unclear. The DNA end favors TRBJ2-1, so the J call may be wrong. This CDR3 region has 13 residues. From germline, CDR1 is SQVTM and CDR2 ANQGSEA. The chain's CDR3 is CSVEGGKHNEQFF. CDR3 in DNA: TGCAGCGTTGAAGGGGGTAAACACAATGAGCAGTTCTTC.

In this sample, this clonotype turned up a few times. The V and J genes are TRBV6-1 and TRBJ1-4; no definite D call. The germline V and J ends were trimmed by 4 bases and 0 bases, with 9 bases remaining between them. The CDR3 sequence is 15 residues long. Per germline, CDR1 MNHNS and CDR2 SASEGT. In DNA, the CDR3 is TGTGCCAGCAGTGCCGACCTCGCAACTAATGAAAAACTGTTTTTT. It translates to CASSADLATNEKLFF.

This chain joins TRBV7-3 and TRBJ2-3, with D perhaps matching TRBD2 (7 bases). In germline, CDR1 is SGHTA, CDR2 FQGTGA. Trimming removed 6 bases from V and 5 bases from J, with 12 bases in between. There are 13 residues in the CDR3. The CDR3 nucleotides are TGTGCCAGCAGGGCGGGGGCGGAAGATACGCAGTATTTT. Translating it yields CASRAGAEDTQYF.

The chain recombines TRBV28 with TRBJ2-7; D not resolved. Trimming shortened V by 2 bases and J by 7 bases, and 18 bases separated the two germline ends. Germline CDR1 reads MDHEN; CDR2 reads SYDVKM. CDR3 length equals 15 residues. The CDR3 coding sequence is TGTGCCAGCAGTTTAAGGTCCTTCCAGAGCGAAGAGCAGTACTTC. It codes for CASSLRSFQSEEQYF.

This chain connects TRBV6-1 to TRBJ2-5; 9 bases are shared with TRBD1. With V trimmed by 6 bases and J by 5 bases, 16 bases remained unmatched. Germline CDR1 and CDR2: MNHNS and SASEGT. There are 17 residues in the CDR3. The CDR3 is CASSFWTGDDLGETQYF. CDR3 in DNA: TGTGCCAGCAGCTTCTGGACAGGGGACGATCTAGGCGAGACCCAGTACTTC.

The V gene is TRBV6-5, the J gene TRBJ1-2; a possible D gene is TRBD1 (6 bases). The CDR3 is made up of 13 amino acids. Between the trimmed V and J ends, which lost 8 bases and 5 bases, there was a span of 15 bases. In germline, CDR1 is MNHEY, CDR2 SVGAGI. CDR3 DNA: TGTGCCAGCCGGCCGGGGGCCTTATATGGCTACACCTTC. As protein: CASRPGALYGYTF.

The CDR3 nucleotides read TGTGCCAGCAGGTCCCCCAGCGGGGGTTACGAGCAGTACTTC. Protein product: CASRSPSGGYEQYF. The chain recombines TRBV28 with TRBJ2-7; 8 positions match TRBD2. CDR1 is MDHEN, CDR2 SYDVKM, per germline. The V gene end was trimmed by 6 bases and the J gene end by 4 bases; junction bases not matched to a gene: 8. The CDR3 totals 14 residues.

The gene calls are TRBV7-9 and TRBJ2-3; no firm D call. Germline V gene lookup returns CDR1 SEHNR and CDR2 FQNEAQ (reference sequence). The V and J ends lost 5 bases and 6 bases respectively, with 9 bases between them. This CDR3 has 12 residues. CDR3 sequence reads: CASSAISDTQYF. CDR3 DNA: TGTGCCAGCAGCGCGATATCGGATACGCAGTATTTT.

The chain carries TRBV7-3 and TRBJ2-3; D might be TRBD2 (6 bases). The CDR3 consists of 16 residues. Germline CDR1 is SGHTA and CDR2 is FQGTGA. V was clipped by 2 bases and J by 4 bases, with 16 bases between them. CDR3 loop: CASSLYGGISADTQYF. The CDR3 DNA is TGTGCCAGCAGCTTATACGGGGGAATTAGCGCAGATACGCAGTATTTT.

This clonotype appeared once. This chain links TRBV7-8 with TRBJ2-1; no clear D gene. V was cut by 4 bases and J by 7 bases, with 17 bases left in between. Germline V lookup: CDR1 SGHVS, CDR2 FQNEAQ. The CDR3 is made up of 15 amino acids. CDR3 residues: CASSSLATIKNEQFF. CDR3 in DNA: TGTGCCAGCAGCTCGTTAGCAACCATTAAGAATGAGCAGTTCTTC.

Ten or more counts support this clonotype. The J gene is TRBJ2-2, the V gene TRBV6-4; D might be TRBD1 (5 bases). Germline loops: CDR1 MRHNA, CDR2 SNTAGT. This CDR3 region has 14 residues. V was trimmed by 2 bases and J by 1 base, leaving 5 bases between them. DNA for the CDR3: TGTGCCAGCAGTGACGGACAGAACACCGGGGAGCTGTTTTTT. This encodes CASSDGQNTGELFF.

As for this clonotype: At one end, the junction sequence differs from germline, possibly due to a read error. The chain is built from TRBV19 and TRBJ2-4; TRBD2 is a possible D gene (5 bases). The CDR3 extends over 15 amino acids. The germline gives CDR1 LNHDA, CDR2 SQIVND (reference sequence). The CDR3 region is CASSIGPEPGNIQYF. The CDR3 DNA follows: TGTGCCAGTAGCATAGGTCCGGAACCGGGGAACATTCAGTACTTC.

This clonotype has only one observation. The chain is built from TRBV7-2 and TRBJ2-7, with D perhaps TRBD1 or TRBD2 (5 bases each). The V end lost 0 bases, the J end lost 3 bases, and 15 bases lay between the germline ends. The CDR3 has 16 amino acids. The germline gives CDR1 SGHTA, CDR2 FQGNSA. CDR3 nucleotides: TGTGCCAGCAGCTTAGCGCTGAGGGTAGGGGACTACGAGCAGTACTTC. Its protein is CASSLALRVGDYEQYF.